This TCR beta chain comes out of a study of identical twins. Trimming removed 6 bases at V and 7 bases at J, with 12 bases between. Germline-derived CDR1 and CDR2 are LGHDT and YNNKEL (reference sequence). The CDR3 loop spans 13 amino acids. TCRdb called the 5' RACE reads again in MiXCR, with one record for every CDR3 protein. The sample yields about 530,000 distinct CDR3 sequences, 13% to 15% seen once. Whole-study results and caveats: Carriage of fewer insertions was seen in abundant cord blood beta clonotypes, whereas memory repertoires showed none. Among out-of-frame alpha sequences shared by twins, low generation probability occurred in excess.

A few counts support this clonotype. The antigen is not known. These records were also assigned to another study, of yellow fever vaccine responses in identical twins.

This TCR was sampled from a young woman in good health. The chain carries TRBV3-1 and TRBJ2-2; D gene ambiguous. Sequences were obtained from CD4+ T cells sorted from blood. The CDR3 DNA reads as TGTGCCAGCAGATACCAGGCCGGCGGGGAGCTGTTTTTT. Protein: CASRYQAGGELFF. Full variable domain (rest looked up from reference TRBV3-1 and TRBJ2-2): DTAVSQTPKYLVTQMGNDKSIKCEQNLGHDTMYWYKQDSKKFLKIMFSYNNKELIINETVPNRFSPKSPDKAHLNLHINSLELGDSAVYFCASRYQAGGELFFGEGSRLTVL.